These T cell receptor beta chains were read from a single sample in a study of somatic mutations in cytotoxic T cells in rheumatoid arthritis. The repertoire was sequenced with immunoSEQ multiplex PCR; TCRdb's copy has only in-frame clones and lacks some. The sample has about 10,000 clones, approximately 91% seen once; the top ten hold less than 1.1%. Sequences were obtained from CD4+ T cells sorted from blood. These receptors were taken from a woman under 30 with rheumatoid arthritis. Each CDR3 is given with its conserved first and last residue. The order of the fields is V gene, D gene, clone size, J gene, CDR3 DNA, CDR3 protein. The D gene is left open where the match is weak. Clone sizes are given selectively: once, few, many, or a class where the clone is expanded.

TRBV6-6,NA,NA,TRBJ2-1,TGTGCCAGCAGGGCGGGAACCTACAATGAGCAGTTCTTC,CASRAGTYNEQFF
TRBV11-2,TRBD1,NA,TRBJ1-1,TGTGCCAGCAGGCGGGCTGGGACAGGGAACACTGAAGCTTTCTTT,CASRRAGTGNTEAFF
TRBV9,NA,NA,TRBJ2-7,TGTGCCAGCAGCGTAGCCGTGGGCCGGACTTCAGAGCAGTACTTC,CASSVAVGRTSEQYF
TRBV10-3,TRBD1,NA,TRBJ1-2,TGTGCCATCAGTGAACAGGGGGCAAAGAGTGGCTACACCTTC,CAISEQGAKSGYTF
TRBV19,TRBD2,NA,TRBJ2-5,TGTGCCAGTAGTACCTCTAGCGGGAGGGCCTTCGGGGAGACCCAGTACTTC,CASSTSSGRAFGETQYF
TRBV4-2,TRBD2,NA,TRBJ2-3,TGTGCCAGCAGCCCGGGAGGGGGAGCTAGCACAGATACGCAGTATTTT,CASSPGGGASTDTQYF
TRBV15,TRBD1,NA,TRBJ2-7,TGTGCCACCAGCAGAGGGTCGGGACAGGACTACGAGCAGTACTTC,CATSRGSGQDYEQYF
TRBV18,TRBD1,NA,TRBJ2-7,TGTGCCAGCTCACCACCCGGGACAGGGAAGGGCTACGAGCAGTACTTC,CASSPPGTGKGYEQYF
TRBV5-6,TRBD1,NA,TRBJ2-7,TGTGCCAGCAGCTTGGGGACAGGGGGCTACTACGAGCAGTACTTC,CASSLGTGGYYEQYF
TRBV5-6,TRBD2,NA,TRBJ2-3,TGTGCCAGCTCGACACGACTAGCGGGCACAGATACGCAGTATTTT,CASSTRLAGTDTQYF
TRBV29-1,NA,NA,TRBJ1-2,TGCAGCGTTGGGCCCGCTTTGACAGGAGACTATGGCTACACCTTC,CSVGPALTGDYGYTF
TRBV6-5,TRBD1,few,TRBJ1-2,TGTGCCAGCAGTTACCCGGGACAGGGGTCCTATGGCTACACCTTC,CASSYPGQGSYGYTF
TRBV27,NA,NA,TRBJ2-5,TGTGCCAGCAGTATGGGACTTAGGGAGACCCAGTACTTC,CASSMGLRETQYF
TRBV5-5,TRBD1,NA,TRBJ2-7,TGTGCCAGCAGCCCACAACAGGGGGTAGTGCAGTACTTC,CASSPQQGVVQYF
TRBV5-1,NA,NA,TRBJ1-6,TGCGCCAGCAGCCCCCTAGAGAAACAGGGAAATTCACCCCTCCACTTT,CASSPLEKQGNSPLHF
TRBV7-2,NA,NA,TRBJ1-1,TGTGCCAGCAGCTTAGGGGAGATGCACACTGAAGCTTTCTTT,CASSLGEMHTEAFF
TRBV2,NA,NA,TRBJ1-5,TGTGCCAGCTTGGAGCAGCCTAATCAGCCCCAGCATTTT,CASLEQPNQPQHF
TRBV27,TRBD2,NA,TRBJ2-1,TGTGCCAGCAGTTTCAGGACTAGCGGGAGCAATGAGCAGTTCTTC,CASSFRTSGSNEQFF
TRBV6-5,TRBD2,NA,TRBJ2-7,TGTGCCAGCAGTTACACGGGACTAGCGGGGTCCTACGAGCAGTACTTC,CASSYTGLAGSYEQYF
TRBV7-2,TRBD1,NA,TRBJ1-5,TGTGCCAGCAGCTTAGAGACAGGGGGCAAACAGCCCCAGCATTTT,CASSLETGGKQPQHF
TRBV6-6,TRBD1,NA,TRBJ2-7,TGTGCCACCCAACCGGGACAGACCTACGAGCAGTACTTC,CATQPGQTYEQYF
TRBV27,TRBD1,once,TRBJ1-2,TGTGCCAGCAGTTCTCAGGGGGCTGGCTATGGCTACACCTTC,CASSSQGAGYGYTF
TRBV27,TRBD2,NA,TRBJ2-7,TGTGCCAGCAGAAATCTAGCGGGGGGCTCCTACGAGCAGTACTTC,CASRNLAGGSYEQYF
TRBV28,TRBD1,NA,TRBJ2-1,TGTGCCAGCAGTCCTCATTGGAAGGCCAAGGACAGGGAAGGGTACAATGAGCAGTTCTTC,CASSPHWKAKDREGYNEQFF
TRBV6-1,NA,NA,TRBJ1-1,TGTGCCAGCAGTGGCGGACAGAAAAAGTCTTTGAACACTGAAGCTTTCTTT,CASSGGQKKSLNTEAFF
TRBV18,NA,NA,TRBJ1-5,TGTGCCAGCTCGAGAGGGGGGGTAGATCAGCCCCAGCATTTT,CASSRGGVDQPQHF
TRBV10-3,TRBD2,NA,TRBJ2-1,TGTGCCATCAGGGACTCGACTAGCGGGAGTGCGAATGAGCAGTTCTTC,CAIRDSTSGSANEQFF
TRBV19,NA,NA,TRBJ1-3,TGTGCCAGTAAAATCGGAGGGGAAGGAAACACCATATATTTT,CASKIGGEGNTIYF
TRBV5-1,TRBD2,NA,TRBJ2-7,TGCGCCAGCAGCTTAACTAGCGGATCCTACGAGCAGTACTTC,CASSLTSGSYEQYF
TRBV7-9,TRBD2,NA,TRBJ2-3,TGTGCCAGCAGCAATAGCGGGGGAGATACGCAGTATTTT,CASSNSGGDTQYF
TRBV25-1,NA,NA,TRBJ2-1,TGTGCCAGCGCACTACCCAGGGCTTTGGGCCATGAGCAGTTCTTC,CASALPRALGHEQFF
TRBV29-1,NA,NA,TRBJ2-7,TGCAGCGTGACCGACGGGTACGAGCAGTACTTC,CSVTDGYEQYF
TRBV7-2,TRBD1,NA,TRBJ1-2,TGTGCCAGCAGCCCAGGGGGCGAGGGCTATGGCTACACCTTC,CASSPGGEGYGYTF
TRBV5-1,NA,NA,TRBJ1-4,TGCGCCAGCAACACCGGGACTGAAAATGAAAAACTGTTTTTT,CASNTGTENEKLFF
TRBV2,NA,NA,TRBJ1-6,TGTGCCAGCAGTGAAGCGCGGTCCGACGCCTATAATTCACCCCTCCACTTT,CASSEARSDAYNSPLHF
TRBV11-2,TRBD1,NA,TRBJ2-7,TGTGCCAGCAGCTTAGACCTGGACAGGGCCGAGCAGTACTTC,CASSLDLDRAEQYF